A single sample gave rise to the 18 T cell receptor beta chains below, sequenced in a study of T cell changes during pregnancy in multiple sclerosis. Only in-frame clones appear in the TCRdb table, and some are missing; sequencing was by immunoSEQ multiplex PCR. The sample contains 65,000 to 85,000 clones, roughly 90% of which appear only once. Sequenced material: peripheral blood, taken in the second trimester of pregnancy. These receptors were taken from a female donor with multiple sclerosis, enrolled in a pregnancy study.

This chain connects TRBV9 to TRBJ1-1; D possibly corresponds to TRBD1 (5 bases). There are 15 residues in the CDR3. Trimming removed 0 bases from V and 3 bases from J, with 12 bases in between. Germline V CDR1 and CDR2: SGDLS, YYNGEE. This chain's CDR3 is CASSVVPEGYTEAFF. The CDR3 nucleotides read TGTGCCAGCAGCGTAGTCCCGGAGGGGTACACTGAAGCTTTCTTT.

The rearrangement uses TRBV19 and TRBJ1-3; the D gene is possibly TRBD1 (5 bases). The V and J ends lost 3 bases and 0 bases respectively, with 12 bases between them. The CDR3 is 16 residues long. Germline V gene lookup returns CDR1 LNHDA and CDR2 SQIVND (reference sequence). Here the CDR3 DNA reads TGTGCCAGTAGTATCGGACACCCCGGCTCTGGAAACACCATATATTTT. Amino acid sequence: CASSIGHPGSGNTIYF.

The rearrangement uses TRBV19 and TRBJ1-2; the D gene is possibly TRBD1 (6 bases). The ends were cut back, 6 bases at V and 3 bases at J, with 14 bases in the middle. CDR1 and CDR2 from the germline V gene are LNHDA and SQIVND (reference sequence). This CDR3 comprises 14 residues. CDR3 loop: CASRNHRDDYGYTF. Here the CDR3 DNA reads TGTGCCAGTAGAAACCACAGGGATGACTATGGCTACACCTTC.

DNA of the CDR3: TGCGCCAGCCAAACTCTTAAAGACTGGACAGACACTATGCCCTACGAGCAGTACTTC. The encoded protein is CASQTLKDWTDTMPYEQYF. The rearrangement joins TRBV10-1 to TRBJ2-7; D perhaps matches TRBD1 (6 bases). CDR1 is WNHNN and CDR2 is SYGVQD in the germline V gene (reference sequence). This CDR3 has 19 amino acids. V dropped 8 bases and J dropped 2 bases, with 31 bases sitting between them.

The chain employs TRBV27 and TRBJ1-2; the match to TRBD1 covers 8 bases. The CDR3 totals 15 residues. V lost 8 bases, J lost 4 bases, and 12 bases stayed unmatched. Germline V gene data show CDR1 as MNHEY and CDR2 as SMNVEV (reference sequence). The CDR3 region is CASGTMDRAIYGYTF. CDR3 DNA sequence: TGTGCCAGCGGGACAATGGACAGGGCAATCTATGGCTACACCTTC.

In regard to this clone: The sample has other DNA sequences that encode this CDR3 too. The rearrangement joins TRBV27 to TRBJ2-7, with D hard to call. CDR1 MNHEY and CDR2 SMNVEV come from the germline V gene (reference sequence). The CDR3 covers 11 residues. V gave up 6 bases and J gave up 2 bases, with 5 bases separating them. CDR3 bases: TGTGCCAGCAGCAGTACCTACGAGCAGTACTTC. Protein: CASSSTYEQYF.

J is TRBJ2-1 and V is TRBV7-2, with D possibly being TRBD1 (6 bases). V was cut by 4 bases and J by 5 bases, with 12 bases left in between. CDR1 is SGHTA, CDR2 FQGNSA, per germline. The CDR3 runs to 14 residues. The chain's CDR3 is CASSSGQKNNEQFF. Here the CDR3 DNA reads TGTGCCAGCAGCTCCGGACAGAAAAACAATGAGCAGTTCTTC.

The chain carries TRBV7-2 and TRBJ2-1, with 8 bases matching TRBD1. V shed 5 bases, J shed 6 bases, and the junction held 6 bases outside the gene matches. Germline V lookup: CDR1 SGHTA, CDR2 FQGNSA. The CDR3 covers 14 residues. CDR3 DNA: TGTGCCAGCAGCCCCGGACAGGGAGGCAATGAGCAGTTCTTC. This sequence encodes CASSPGQGGNEQFF.

V gene TRBV18 combines with J gene TRBJ2-2; D gene unclear. The CDR3 length is 19 residues. Trimming cost V 1 base and J 4 bases, with 22 bases left between them. Per the germline V gene, CDR1 is KGHSH and CDR2 is LQKENI. CDR3 amino acids: CASSPQQQIGFGGTGELFF. For the CDR3, the DNA is TGTGCCAGCTCACCACAACAGCAGATTGGGTTCGGTGGCACCGGGGAGCTGTTTTTT. Looking up the rest from reference TRBV18 and TRBJ2-2 gives the full variable domain: NAGVMQNPRHLVRRRGQEARLRCSPMKGHSHVYWYRQLPEEGLKFMVYLQKENIIDESGMPKERFSAEFPKEGPSILRIQQVVRGDSAAYFCASSPQQQIGFGGTGELFFGEGSRLTVL.

The CDR3 DNA sequence: TGCGCCAGCAGAGAGGTCTTGAACACTGAAGCTTTCTTT. Translation gives CASREVLNTEAFF. This chain connects TRBV5-1 to TRBJ1-1, with D hard to call. The CDR3 sequence is 13 residues long. Germline lookup yields CDR1 SGHRS and CDR2 YFSETQ. Trimming stripped 5 bases from V and 0 bases from J, with 8 bases between.

The rearrangement uses TRBV7-2 and TRBJ2-5; no definite D call. Trimming pared 3 bases from V and 5 bases from J, leaving 10 bases between. The CDR3 consists of 13 residues. Germline CDR1 is SGHTA and CDR2 is FQGNSA. The CDR3 is CASSFGGRETQYF. CDR3 DNA sequence: TGTGCCAGCAGCTTCGGCGGTAGGGAGACCCAGTACTTC.

In DNA, the CDR3 is TGTGCCGGACAGGGCCCAAGCACAGATACGCAGTATTTT. This translates into CAGQGPSTDTQYF. The rearrangement uses TRBV12-5 and TRBJ2-3; 8 bases fit TRBD1. There are 13 residues in the CDR3. Germline V lookup: CDR1 LGHNT, CDR2 FRNRAP. Complete variable domain (other parts from reference TRBV12-5 and TRBJ2-3): DARVTQTPRHKVTEMGQEVTMRCQPILGHNTVFWYRQTMMQGLELLAYFRNRAPLDDSGMPKDRFSAEMPDATLATLKIQPSEPRDSAVYFCAGQGPSTDTQYFGPGTRLTVL.

The V and J genes are TRBV6-4 and TRBJ2-1; perhaps TRBD1 as D (5 bases). From germline, CDR1 is MRHNA and CDR2 SNTAGT. V lost 0 bases to trimming and J lost 6 bases, with 9 bases between them. This CDR3 region has 14 residues. The CDR3 coding sequence is TGTGCCAGCAGTGACTCGATAGGGGTCAATGAGCAGTTCTTC. This translates into CASSDSIGVNEQFF.

V is TRBV5-6 and J is TRBJ2-5; D ambiguous. CDR1 is SGHDT, CDR2 YYEEEE, per germline. This CDR3 is built from 12 residues. Trimming shortened V by 4 bases and J by 5 bases, and 9 bases separated the two germline ends. As DNA, the CDR3 is TGTGCCAGCAGCACCAACGGGGAGACCCAGTACTTC. Protein: CASSTNGETQYF.

The chain employs TRBV7-9 and TRBJ2-1; TRBD2 agrees at 9 bases. Trimming took 5 bases from V and 10 from J; bases not matched to a gene: 12. Germline loops: CDR1 SEHNR, CDR2 FQNEAQ (reference sequence). This CDR3 has 15 residues. CDR3 bases: TGTGCCAGCAGCCAGGGCCGTGGAGCGGGGGGCGAGCAGTTCTTC. As protein: CASSQGRGAGGEQFF.

This clone came up a few times. The rearrangement joins TRBV19 to TRBJ1-4, with 11 bases aligning to TRBD1. The trim removed 4 bases at V and 7 bases at J, leaving 8 bases unmatched. CDR1 is LNHDA, CDR2 SQIVND, per germline (reference sequence). This CDR3 spans 16 amino acids. Here the CDR3 reads CASSTSGQGAVEKLFF. For the CDR3, the DNA is TGTGCCAGTAGTACTTCCGGACAGGGGGCGGTTGAAAAACTGTTTTTT.

CDR3 amino acids: CASSLGGGRNTEAFF. The DNA for the CDR3 is TGCGCCAGCAGCCTCGGAGGGGGCAGGAACACTGAAGCTTTCTTT. V usage is TRBV4-1 and J usage is TRBJ1-1, with 7 bases matching TRBD1. This CDR3 contains 15 residues. The V gene end was trimmed by 4 bases and the J gene end by 1 base; junction bases not matched to a gene: 6. Per the germline V gene, CDR1 is MGHRA and CDR2 is YSYEKL.

The genes are TRBV6-1 and TRBJ2-7; maybe TRBD2 (5 bases). There are 15 residues in the CDR3. Germline lookup yields CDR1 MNHNS and CDR2 SASEGT. V shed 2 bases and J shed 7 bases, with 18 bases lying between them. DNA of the CDR3: TGTGCCAGCAGTGAAAGGAGGACCCCCTCGGGGGAGCAGTACTTC. Protein: CASSERRTPSGEQYF.